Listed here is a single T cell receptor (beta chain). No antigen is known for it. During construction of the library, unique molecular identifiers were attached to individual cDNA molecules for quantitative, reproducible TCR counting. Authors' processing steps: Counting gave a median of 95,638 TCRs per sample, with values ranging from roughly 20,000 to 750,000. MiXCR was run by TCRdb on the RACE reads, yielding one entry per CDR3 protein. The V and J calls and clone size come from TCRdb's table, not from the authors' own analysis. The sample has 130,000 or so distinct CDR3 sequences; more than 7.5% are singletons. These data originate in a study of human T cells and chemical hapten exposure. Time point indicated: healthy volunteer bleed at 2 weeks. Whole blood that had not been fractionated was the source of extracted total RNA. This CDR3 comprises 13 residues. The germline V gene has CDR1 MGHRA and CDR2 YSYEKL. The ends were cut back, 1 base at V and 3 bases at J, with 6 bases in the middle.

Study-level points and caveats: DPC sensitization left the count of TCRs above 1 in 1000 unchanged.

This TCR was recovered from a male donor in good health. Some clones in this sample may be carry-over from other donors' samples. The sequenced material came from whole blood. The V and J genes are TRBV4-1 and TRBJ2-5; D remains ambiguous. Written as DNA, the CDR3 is TGCGCCAGCAGCCAAGCGGCGAAAGAGACCCAGTACTTC. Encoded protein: CASSQAAKETQYF.